These T cell receptor beta chains were read from a single sample in a study of blood T cells in healthy people across ages. MiXCR, run by TCRdb on the 5' RACE reads, gives a single entry per CDR3 protein. The sample records approximately 830,000 distinct CDR3 sequences, under 80% being singletons. The sample consisted of blood. The receptors stem from a man between 25 and 39 years old in good health. Both conserved end residues are part of each CDR3. Fields, in order: clone size, D gene, J gene, V gene, CDR3 DNA, CDR3 protein. The D gene is left open where the match is weak. Where a row states a size, it is once, few, many or the class of an expanded clone; other rows omit it.

>-|-|TRBJ2-7|TRBV7-8
TGTGCCAGCAGCTTGGGCCAGCCTCCTTACGAGCAGTACTTC
CASSLGQPPYEQYF
>once|TRBD1|TRBJ1-2|TRBV29-1
TGCGGGATGAGGGGACAGTTAAACTATGGCTACACCTTC
CGMRGQLNYGYTF
>few|-|TRBJ2-7|TRBV7-3
TGTGCCAGCAGCTACCTTTTATACGAGCAGTACTTC
CASSYLLYEQYF
>-|-|TRBJ2-7|TRBV28
TGTGCCAGCAAAGTCTACGAGCAGTACTTC
CASKVYEQYF
>-|-|TRBJ2-1|TRBV28
TGTGCCAGCAGTACACCGGGACAATTCTACGAGCAGTTCTTC
CASSTPGQFYEQFF
>-|-|TRBJ1-4|TRBV20-1
TGCAGTGCTAGAGTTGCGGGTTGGGGTGAAAAACTGTTTTTT
CSARVAGWGEKLFF
>few|TRBD1|TRBJ1-5|TRBV10-3
TGTGCCATCAGTCCGGACAGGGGGGGACAGCCCCAGCATTTT
CAISPDRGGQPQHF
>few|-|TRBJ2-1|TRBV4-3
TGCGCCAGCAGCCAAGTGGCAGGGGTGGATGAGCAGTTCTTC
CASSQVAGVDEQFF
>few|TRBD1|TRBJ1-4|TRBV5-1
TGCGCCAGCAGCTTGGACGGGACAGGGAATGAAAAACTGTTTTTT
CASSLDGTGNEKLFF
>-|-|TRBJ1-1|TRBV6-5
TGTGCCAGCCGGAGAACTTTGAGGGCGCTAGGAGCTTTCTTT
CASRRTLRALGAFF
>-|-|TRBJ1-2|TRBV12-3/TRBV12-4
TGTGCCAGCGCCGGATGGGACGGTGGTGGCTACACCTTC
CASAGWDGGGYTF
>-|-|TRBJ2-7|TRBV6-5
TGTGCCAGCACCGACGGGGGAAACGAGCAGTACTTC
CASTDGGNEQYF
>many|-|TRBJ2-6|TRBV28
TGTGCCAGCAGATTTAGAGAGGGGGCTGGGGCCAACGTCCTGACTTTC
CASRFREGAGANVLTF
>-|TRBD1|TRBJ2-1|TRBV9
TGTGCCAGCAGCGTAGGGAGGACAGGGTACAATGAGCAGTTCTTC
CASSVGRTGYNEQFF
>-|TRBD1|TRBJ1-5|TRBV20-1
TGCAGTGCTAGGGCGACAGGGGGCCAGCCCCAGCATTTT
CSARATGGQPQHF
>-|-|TRBJ2-7|TRBV29-1
TGCAGCGTTGAAGGTAATTGGGACGAGCAGTACTTC
CSVEGNWDEQYF
>-|-|TRBJ1-2|TRBV28
TGTGCCAGCAGTCCTCCAACCGGACGCTACACCTTC
CASSPPTGRYTF
>-|-|TRBJ1-1|TRBV20-1
TGCAGTGCTAGACGTGGCAGGGGATTCACTGAAGCTTTCTTT
CSARRGRGFTEAFF
>-|TRBD1|TRBJ2-7|TRBV28
TGTGCCAGCAGTCCCCCCGGGACAGGAACCTACGAGCAGTACTTC
CASSPPGTGTYEQYF
>-|TRBD2|TRBJ2-3|TRBV2
TGTGCCAGCAGTGTAGGTAGCGGGACAGATACGCAGTATTTT
CASSVGSGTDTQYF
>many|-|TRBJ2-7|TRBV28
TGTGCCAGCACAATCTCGAACAGCTACGAGCAGTACTTC
CASTISNSYEQYF